This T cell receptor beta chain derives from a study of cytomegalovirus exposure and HLA in healthy donors. Vbeta (60) and Jbeta (13) primers were used in the PCR. The protocol was immunoSEQ multiplex PCR, while the TCRdb copy is restricted to in-frame clones and leaves out a portion. The repertoire holds almost 200,000 clones, with 70% to 80% as singletons. Germline loops: CDR1 SQVTM, CDR2 ANQGSEA. The ends lost 1 base at V and 2 bases at J; junction bases unmatched: 8. This CDR3 has 17 amino acids. The chain has TRBV29-1 and TRBJ2-7; 13 nucleotides line up with TRBD2. This receptor was identified in a man younger than 40 in good health and CMV-seronegative. Sequencing used PBMCs. CDR3 protein: CSVEAPGTSGVPYEQYF. DNA for the CDR3: TGCAGCGTTGAAGCTCCGGGGACTAGCGGGGTCCCCTACGAGCAGTACTTC.